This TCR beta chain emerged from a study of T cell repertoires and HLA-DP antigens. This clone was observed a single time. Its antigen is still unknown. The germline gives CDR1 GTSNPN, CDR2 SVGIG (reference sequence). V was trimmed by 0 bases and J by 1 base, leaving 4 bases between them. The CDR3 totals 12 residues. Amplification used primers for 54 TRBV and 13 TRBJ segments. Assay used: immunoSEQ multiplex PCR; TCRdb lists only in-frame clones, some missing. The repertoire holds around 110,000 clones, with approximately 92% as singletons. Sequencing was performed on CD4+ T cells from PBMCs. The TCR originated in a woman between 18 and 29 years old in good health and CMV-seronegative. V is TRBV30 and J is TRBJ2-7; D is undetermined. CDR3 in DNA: TGTGCCTGGAGTGTACAGTCCTACGAGCAGTACTTC. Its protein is CAWSVQSYEQYF.